This TCR beta chain was sequenced in a study of tumor-infiltrating lymphocytes in primary liver carcinoma. The tissue used was unsorted bulk material of about 19-31 mg. RNA and DNA were co-extracted from it with the AllPrep DNA/RNA mini kit. Five separate regions per tumor were sampled. More than 85% viable tumor cells made up every tumor sample. Comments on this clonotype: The target antigen is unknown. Its ends do not fully match the called genes, so a read error is possible.

Findings and limits, study-wide: In tumor-adjacent and tumor-blood pairs, overlap was lower than in tumor region pairs. Representation across all five tumor regions was limited to only about 7.5-24% of top clones.

The input was approximately 500 ng total RNA; TCR beta cDNA was made from it with a constant-region primer. Three rounds of nested multiplex PCR with slightly modified ARM-PCR produced TCR beta libraries. Rounds one and two of PCR, each of 9 to 11 cycles, were primed with TRBV1-TRBV30 forward primers and a C-beta reverse primer. TCRdb re-analysed the multiplex PCR reads in MiXCR, keeping a single row per CDR3 protein. Altogether about 190,000 distinct CDR3 sequences are present, around four fifths being singletons, with the ten largest covering roughly 18%. Germline CDR1 LGHNA, CDR2 YSLEER. The length of the CDR3 is 15 residues.

The sequencing input was tumor tissue from primary liver carcinoma. The receptor's source is a man in his forties or fifties with primary liver carcinoma and hepatitis B virus infection. The V gene is TRBV4-3, the J gene TRBJ1-6; D is perhaps TRBD1 (6 bases). CDR3: CASSQGQLHNSPLHF. The CDR3 coding sequence is TGCGCTAGCAGCCAAGGACAGCTCCATAATTCGCCCCTTCACTTT.